Listed here are 31 T cell receptor beta chains from one sample, sequenced in a study of T cell repertoires in cytomegalovirus infection. TCRdb used MiXCR to reprocess the reads, holding one entry per CDR3 protein. The table shows a few hundred thousand distinct CDR3 sequences, with 15% to 20% occurring only once. The sequenced sample was PBMCs. The source of these receptors is a human donor in good health (CMV status not recorded). Some clones in this sample may be carry-over from other donors' samples.

This clonotype showed up many times. The gene calls are TRBV27 and TRBJ2-7, with no clear D. Germline loops: CDR1 MNHEY, CDR2 SMNVEV (reference sequence). The CDR3 is 13 residues long. V lost 11 bases and J 3 bases, leaving 17 bases between the germline ends. CDR3 nucleotides: TGTGCCTCCCGGCCCGGCTCCCGCTACGAGCAGTACTTC. This sequence encodes CASRPGSRYEQYF.

This sequence joins TRBV6-2 or TRBV6-3 and TRBJ2-2; no clear D. Trimming left V 8 bases short and J 4 bases short, with 11 bases between. Germline V gene sequence: CDR1 MNHEY, CDR2 SVGEGT. The CDR3 is 13 residues long. DNA of the CDR3: TGTGCCAGCGCGAGAGTGGGCACCGGGGAGCTGTTTTTT. Translation: CASARVGTGELFF.

The rearrangement joins TRBV12-3 or TRBV12-4 to TRBJ2-7; maybe TRBD2 (6 bases). The CDR3 consists of 14 residues. The V gene lost 4 bases and the J gene lost 2 bases, with 12 bases spanning the gap. The CDR3 DNA reads TGTGCCAGCAGTTCGGGAGCTCTAACCTACGAGCAGTACTTC. This codes for CASSSGALTYEQYF.

This clonotype was picked up a small number of times. This chain joins TRBV9 and TRBJ2-5; tentatively, D is TRBD2 (5 bases). Looked up from germline, CDR1 is SGDLS and CDR2 is YYNGEE. Trimming left V 6 bases short and J 5 bases short, with 17 bases between. The CDR3 covers 14 residues. The CDR3 reads CASTPRPSRETQYF. In nucleotides, the CDR3 is TGTGCCAGCACTCCTCGCCCTAGCCGGGAGACCCAGTACTTC.

This clonotype was detected a few times. The rearrangement links TRBV6-2 or TRBV6-3 to TRBJ2-5, with 7 bases that match TRBD2. The CDR3 spans 11 residues. The germline V gene has CDR1 MNHEY and CDR2 SVGEGT. Trimming removed 8 bases from V and 7 bases from J; junction bases left unmatched: 4. DNA for the CDR3: TGTGCCAGCTCGCGGGGGTGGACCCAGTACTTC. It yields the protein CASSRGWTQYF.

This clonotype came up a few times. This chain uses TRBV18 with TRBJ1-6; D is undetermined. CDR3 size: 14 residues. Germline assignment: CDR1 KGHSH and CDR2 LQKENI. V was shortened by 3 bases and J by 8 bases, with 11 bases between the two germline ends. CDR3 in DNA: TGTGCCAGCTCACCGCGTCAGGATGATTCACCCCTCCACTTT. Translating gives CASSPRQDDSPLHF.

The chain carries TRBV12-5 and TRBJ2-2, with TRBD2 identical over 8 bases. The germline gives CDR1 LGHNT, CDR2 FRNRAP. The ends lost 0 bases at V and 7 bases at J; junction bases unmatched: 10. This CDR3 contains 17 residues. DNA of the CDR3: TGTGCTAGTGGTTTGGTTGGGATAGCGGGAAGGGACGGGGAGCTGTTTTTT. As protein: CASGLVGIAGRDGELFF.

The chain has TRBV7-8 and TRBJ2-1; 11 bases are shared with TRBD2. The CDR3 sequence is 17 residues long. From germline, CDR1 is SGHVS and CDR2 FQNEAQ. V lost 2 bases to trimming and J lost 5 bases; unmatched junction nucleotides: 8. CDR3 nucleotide sequence: TGTGCCAGCAGCTTAAGGGTAGCGGGAGGGTCGGACAATGAGCAGTTCTTC. It encodes CASSLRVAGGSDNEQFF.

In its sample, this clonotype was seen many times. The V call is TRBV12-3 or TRBV12-4, the J call TRBJ1-1; tentative D call: TRBD1 (5 bases). Trimming stripped 6 bases from V and 2 bases from J, with 10 bases between. This CDR3 is built from 13 residues. Written as DNA, the CDR3 is TGTGCCAGCAGAACACAGGAAAACACTGAAGCTTTCTTT. Translated, it gives CASRTQENTEAFF.

This clonotype was picked up many times. The J gene is TRBJ2-5, the V gene TRBV7-2; TRBD2 is a possible D gene (5 bases). The CDR3 extends over 16 amino acids. Germline CDR1 and CDR2: SGHTA and FQGNSA. The ends were cut back, 5 bases at V and 5 bases at J, with 21 bases in the middle. The CDR3 protein is CASSIGPSRIGETQYF. In DNA form, the CDR3 reads TGTGCCAGCAGCATCGGCCCTAGCAGAATAGGGGAGACCCAGTACTTC.

This clonotype was counted at least ten times. The CDR3 coding sequence is TGTGCCAGCAGTAACACTGAGAACTATGGCTACACCTTC. Amino acids: CASSNTENYGYTF. The V and J genes are TRBV5-4 and TRBJ1-2, with D hard to call. Deletions cut 5 bases from V and 2 bases from J, with 10 bases between. Germline V lookup: CDR1 SGHNT, CDR2 YYREEE (reference sequence). The CDR3 runs to 13 residues.

The chain combines TRBV11-1 with TRBJ2-1; D may correspond to TRBD1 or TRBD2 (5 bases each). The CDR3 spans 18 residues. Germline V lookup: CDR1 SGHAT, CDR2 FQDESV (reference sequence). V dropped 1 base and J dropped 0 bases, with 16 bases sitting between them. CDR3 DNA sequence: TGTGCCAGCAGCTTAGAGCTTCCGGGGCTCCTCTCCTACAATGAGCAGTTCTTC. Translated: CASSLELPGLLSYNEQFF.

V and J are TRBV11-2 and TRBJ2-4, with a weak D call TRBD2 (5 bases). The CDR3 loop spans 13 amino acids. The V and J ends lost 2 bases and 5 bases respectively, with 7 bases between them. Germline V gives CDR1 SGHAT, CDR2 FQNNGV. CDR3 bases: TGTGCCAGCAGCTTAATCGGGGAAAACATTCAGTACTTC. It yields the protein CASSLIGENIQYF.

This clonotype has only one observation. This chain links TRBV5-1 with TRBJ2-5; TRBD2 aligns across 7 bases. CDR3 length equals 15 residues. CDR1 is SGHRS and CDR2 is YFSETQ in the germline V gene. Trimming removed 0 bases from V and 5 bases from J; junction bases left unmatched: 7. In nucleotides, the CDR3 is TGCGCCAGCAGCTTGGACGGCGGGAGTCGCGAGACCCAGTACTTC. Protein sequence: CASSLDGGSRETQYF.

The chain joins TRBV12-3 or TRBV12-4 to TRBJ2-5, with 8 bases matching TRBD2. CDR3 length: 15 amino acids. With 6 bases clipped from V and 1 base from J, the junction kept 7 bases outside the gene matches. The CDR3 DNA reads TGTGCCAGCAGAAATAGCGGGATCGCCCAAGAGACCCAGTACTTC. It yields the protein CASRNSGIAQETQYF.

This clonotype was seen at least ten times. The V gene is TRBV7-6, the J gene TRBJ2-1, with TRBD1 as a possible D gene (6 bases). This CDR3 is 15 amino acids long. The V end was cut by 2 bases, the J end by 2 bases, with 10 bases between. Germline assignment: CDR1 SGHVS and CDR2 FNYEAQ. The CDR3 reads CASSLRDTAYNEQFF. In DNA, the CDR3 is TGTGCCAGCAGCTTACGGGACACCGCCTACAATGAGCAGTTCTTC. Based on the CDR3 plus reference TRBV7-6 and TRBJ2-1, the full variable domain is GAGVSQSPRYKVTKRGQDVALRCDPISGHVSLYWYRQALGQGPEFLTYFNYEAQQDKSGLPNDRFSAERPEGSISTLTIQRTEQRDSAMYRCASSLRDTAYNEQFFGPGTRLTVL.

This clonotype appeared a single time. The chain combines TRBV5-1 with TRBJ2-7; the D is unclear. This CDR3 is built from 13 residues. V was trimmed by 0 bases and J by 4 bases, leaving 8 bases between them. From germline, CDR1 is SGHRS and CDR2 YFSETQ. The CDR3 is CASSLEPGYEQYF. The CDR3 region has the DNA TGCGCCAGCAGCTTGGAACCCGGGTACGAGCAGTACTTC. Full variable domain (missing parts from reference TRBV5-1 and TRBJ2-7): KAGVTQTPRYLIKTRGQQVTLSCSPISGHRSVSWYQQTPGQGLQFLFEYFSETQRNKGNFPGRFSGRQFSNSRSEMNVSTLELGDSALYLCASSLEPGYEQYFGPGTRLTVT.

Ten or more counts support this clonotype. The V call is TRBV7-2, the J call TRBJ2-3; a weak D match, TRBD2 (6 bases). Between the trimmed V and J ends, which lost 2 bases and 6 bases, there was a span of 15 bases. CDR1 is SGHTA and CDR2 is FQGNSA in the germline V gene. The CDR3 spans 15 residues. CDR3: CASSLRTRRADTQYF. CDR3 DNA sequence: TGTGCCAGCAGCTTACGGACGAGGAGGGCGGATACGCAGTATTTT.

This clonotype was recorded a few times. The V call is TRBV20-1, the J call TRBJ2-1; a possible D gene is TRBD2 (5 bases). Trimming stripped 1 base from V and 0 bases from J, with 10 bases between. The CDR3 runs to 15 residues. CDR1 and CDR2 (germline): DFQATT, SNEGSKA (reference sequence). This chain's CDR3 is CSARGDGSSYNEQFF. CDR3 sequence (DNA): TGCAGTGCTAGAGGAGATGGGAGCTCCTACAATGAGCAGTTCTTC.

This clonotype was observed many times. The chain recombines TRBV15 with TRBJ2-1, with 8 bases aligning to TRBD2. J gave up 8 bases and V 3 bases, and 9 bases lay outside the gene matches. Germline values: CDR1 LNHNV, CDR2 YYDKDF (reference sequence). CDR3 length: 15 residues. This CDR3 reads CATSRARGGLHEQFF. For the CDR3, the DNA is TGTGCCACCAGCAGGGCCCGGGGGGGCCTCCATGAGCAGTTCTTC.

The chain joins TRBV5-5 to TRBJ2-1, with a possible D match to TRBD2 (7 bases). The CDR3 spans 17 residues. CDR1 and CDR2 from the germline V gene are SGHKS and YYEKEE (reference sequence). Trimming took 3 bases from V and 0 from J, leaving 16 bases between them. The CDR3 region is CASSSPRGGSSYNEQFF. Here the CDR3 DNA reads TGTGCCAGCAGCTCCCCTAGGGGGGGAAGCTCCTACAATGAGCAGTTCTTC. Supplemented by reference TRBV5-5 and TRBJ2-1, the full variable domain reads DAGVTQSPTHLIKTRGQQVTLRCSPISGHKSVSWYQQVLGQGPQFIFQYYEKEERGRGNFPDRFSARQFPNYSSELNVNALLLGDSALYLCASSSPRGGSSYNEQFFGPGTRLTVL.

The gene calls are TRBV6-5 and TRBJ1-2, with D possibly TRBD1 on 5 matching bases. V lost 1 base, J lost 4 bases, and 19 bases lay in between. Germline CDR1 reads MNHEY; CDR2 reads SVGAGI. The length of the CDR3 is 17 residues. The DNA of the CDR3 is TGTGCCAGCAGTTACTACCGTCCGGGACGGCAGACCTATGGCTACACCTTC. Protein product: CASSYYRPGRQTYGYTF.

There are a few counts of this clonotype. This chain joins TRBV5-1 and TRBJ2-7; TRBD1 aligns across 10 bases. V shed 2 bases and J 7 bases; nucleotides not matched to a gene: 6. CDR1 is SGHRS and CDR2 is YFSETQ in the germline V gene. The CDR3 contains 14 residues. For the CDR3, the DNA is TGCGCCAGCAGCTTTTCCGGGACAGGGGAAGAGCAGTACTTC. The encoded protein is CASSFSGTGEEQYF.

This clonotype was detected a few times. V is TRBV12-3 or TRBV12-4 and J is TRBJ1-2; D is ambiguous. V lost 3 bases to trimming and J lost 4 bases, with 12 bases between them. The CDR3 totals 14 residues. The CDR3, as DNA: TGTGCCAGCAGTTTTTCCGCAGGCTCCTATGGCTACACCTTC. This gives the protein CASSFSAGSYGYTF.

The V gene is TRBV2, the J gene TRBJ1-2; D unclear. This CDR3 spans 14 amino acids. Trimming left V 6 bases short and J 7 bases short, with 18 bases between. Germline CDR1 and CDR2: SNHLY and FYNNEI. The CDR3 is CASSSGVSVAGYTF. The CDR3, as DNA: TGTGCCAGCAGCAGTGGAGTCTCCGTCGCTGGCTACACCTTC.

The chain joins TRBV6-2 or TRBV6-3 to TRBJ1-5, with D possibly matching TRBD1 (5 bases). Trimming cost V 5 bases and J 6 bases, with 20 bases left between them. This CDR3 region has 16 residues. CDR1 is MNHEY, CDR2 SVGEGT, per germline. The CDR3 sequence is CASSGGTTGGGQPQHF. CDR3 nucleotides: TGTGCCAGCAGTGGCGGGACGACGGGGGGAGGTCAGCCCCAGCATTTT.

The V call is TRBV12-3 or TRBV12-4, the J call TRBJ1-1; 7 nucleotides line up with TRBD1. Trimming took 7 bases from V and 7 from J; bases not matched to a gene: 9. The CDR3 is 13 amino acids. CDR3 residues: CASTPLRQGEAFF. The DNA of the CDR3 is TGTGCCAGCACCCCATTGCGACAGGGTGAAGCTTTCTTT.

This clonotype was observed at least ten times. This rearrangement joins TRBV12-3 or TRBV12-4 to TRBJ2-1; no definite D call. The V end was cut by 6 bases, the J end by 0 bases, with 9 bases between. The CDR3 loop spans 14 amino acids. The CDR3 sequence: CASSLLSSYNEQFF. The CDR3, as DNA: TGTGCCAGCAGCCTCTTAAGCTCCTACAATGAGCAGTTCTTC.

This rearrangement joins TRBV5-1 to TRBJ2-1; 11 nucleotides align to TRBD2. The CDR3 totals 15 residues. Trimming cost V 4 bases and J 8 bases; bases outside gene matches: 8. The germline CDR1 and CDR2 sequences are SGHRS and YFSETQ. The chain's CDR3 is CASSRGGLAADEQFF. CDR3 bases: TGCGCCAGCAGCCGGGGGGGACTAGCGGCGGATGAGCAGTTCTTC.

This clonotype was recorded a few times. The chain joins TRBV6-1 to TRBJ2-7; D perhaps matches TRBD1 (5 bases). This CDR3 region has 14 residues. Germline V gives CDR1 MNHNS, CDR2 SASEGT. V dropped 2 bases and J dropped 0 bases, with 8 bases sitting between them. The CDR3 region is CASSEMTASYEQYF. The CDR3 coding sequence is TGTGCCAGCAGTGAAATGACAGCCTCCTACGAGCAGTACTTC.

This clonotype was recorded many times. The chain combines TRBV7-2 with TRBJ2-7, with 8 bases aligning to TRBD2. Per germline, CDR1 SGHTA and CDR2 FQGNSA. J lost 3 bases, V lost 4 bases, and 8 bases had no gene match. This CDR3 spans 15 amino acids. Here the CDR3 reads CASSYSGIRGYEQYF. CDR3 coding DNA: TGTGCCAGCAGCTATAGCGGGATTCGCGGCTACGAGCAGTACTTC. Filled out from reference TRBV7-2 and TRBJ2-7, the complete variable domain reads GAGVSQSPSNKVTEKGKDVELRCDPISGHTALYWYRQSLGQGLEFLIYFQGNSAPDKSGLPSDRFSAERTGGSVSTLTIQRTQQEDSAVYLCASSYSGIRGYEQYFGPGTRLTVT.